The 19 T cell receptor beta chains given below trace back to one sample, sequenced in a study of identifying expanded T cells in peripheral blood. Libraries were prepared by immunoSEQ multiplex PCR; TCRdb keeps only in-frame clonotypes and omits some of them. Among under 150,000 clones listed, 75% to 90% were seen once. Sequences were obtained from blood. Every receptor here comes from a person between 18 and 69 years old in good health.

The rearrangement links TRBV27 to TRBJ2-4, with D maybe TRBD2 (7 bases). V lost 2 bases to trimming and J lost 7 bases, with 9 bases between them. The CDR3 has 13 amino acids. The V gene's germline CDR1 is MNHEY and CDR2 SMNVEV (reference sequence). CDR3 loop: CASSLRGANIQYF. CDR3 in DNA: TGTGCCAGCAGTTTACGGGGGGCGAACATTCAGTACTTC.

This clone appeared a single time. CDR3 amino acids: CASSSGLAGGRGGELFF. The CDR3 DNA follows: TGCGCCAGCAGCTCCGGACTAGCGGGGGGGCGTGGCGGGGAGCTGTTTTTT. V usage is TRBV5-1 and J usage is TRBJ2-2; 15 bases align to TRBD2. This CDR3 region has 17 residues. Germline loops: CDR1 SGHRS, CDR2 YFSETQ. V lost 3 bases, J lost 7 bases, and 7 bases stayed unmatched. The whole variable domain, filled in from reference TRBV5-1 and TRBJ2-2, reads KAGVTQTPRYLIKTRGQQVTLSCSPISGHRSVSWYQQTPGQGLQFLFEYFSETQRNKGNFPGRFSGRQFSNSRSEMNVSTLELGDSALYLCASSSGLAGGRGGELFFGEGSRLTVL.

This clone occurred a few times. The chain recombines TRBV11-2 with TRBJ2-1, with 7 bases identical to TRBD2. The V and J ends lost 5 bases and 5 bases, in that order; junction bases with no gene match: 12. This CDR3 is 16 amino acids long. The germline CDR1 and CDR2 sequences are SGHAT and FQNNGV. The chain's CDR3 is CASSPQRAGRNNEQFF. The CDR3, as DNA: TGTGCCAGCAGCCCCCAAAGAGCGGGAAGGAACAATGAGCAGTTCTTC.

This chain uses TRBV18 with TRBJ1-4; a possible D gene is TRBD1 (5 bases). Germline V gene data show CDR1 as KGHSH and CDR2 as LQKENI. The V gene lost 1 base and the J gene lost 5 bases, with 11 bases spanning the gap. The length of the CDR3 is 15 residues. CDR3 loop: CASSPQGSRNEKLFF. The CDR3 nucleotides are TGTGCCAGCTCACCACAGGGGTCACGGAATGAAAAACTGTTTTTT.

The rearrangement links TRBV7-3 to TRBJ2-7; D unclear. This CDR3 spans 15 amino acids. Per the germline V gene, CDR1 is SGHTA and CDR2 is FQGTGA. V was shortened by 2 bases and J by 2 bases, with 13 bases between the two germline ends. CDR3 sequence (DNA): TGTGCCAGCAGCTTATTAGGCACACCCCCCTACGAGCAGTACTTC. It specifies CASSLLGTPPYEQYF.

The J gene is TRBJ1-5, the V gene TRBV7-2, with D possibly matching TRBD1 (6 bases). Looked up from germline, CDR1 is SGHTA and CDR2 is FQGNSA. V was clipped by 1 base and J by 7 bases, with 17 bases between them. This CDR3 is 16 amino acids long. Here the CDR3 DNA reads TGTGCCAGCAGCTTAGGAGTTGGCAGGGGAGTGCAGCCCCAGCATTTT. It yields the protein CASSLGVGRGVQPQHF.

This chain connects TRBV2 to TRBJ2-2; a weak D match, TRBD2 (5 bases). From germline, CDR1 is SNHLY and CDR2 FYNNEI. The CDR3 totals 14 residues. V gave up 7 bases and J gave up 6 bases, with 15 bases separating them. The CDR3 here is CASTPVGGAGELFF. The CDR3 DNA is TGTGCCAGCACTCCCGTTGGAGGCGCCGGGGAGCTGTTTTTT.

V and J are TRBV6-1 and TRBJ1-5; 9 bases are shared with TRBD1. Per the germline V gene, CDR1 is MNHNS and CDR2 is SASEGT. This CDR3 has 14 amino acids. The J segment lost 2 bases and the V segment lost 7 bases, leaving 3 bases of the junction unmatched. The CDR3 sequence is CASKRTGGNQPQHF. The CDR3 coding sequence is TGTGCCAGCAAAAGGACAGGGGGCAATCAGCCCCAGCATTTT.

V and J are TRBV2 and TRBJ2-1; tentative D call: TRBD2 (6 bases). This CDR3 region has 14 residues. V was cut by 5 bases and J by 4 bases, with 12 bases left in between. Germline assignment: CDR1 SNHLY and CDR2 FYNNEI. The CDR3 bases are TGTGCCAGCAGTAGCCGCGGGGTTTACAATGAGCAGTTCTTC. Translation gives CASSSRGVYNEQFF.

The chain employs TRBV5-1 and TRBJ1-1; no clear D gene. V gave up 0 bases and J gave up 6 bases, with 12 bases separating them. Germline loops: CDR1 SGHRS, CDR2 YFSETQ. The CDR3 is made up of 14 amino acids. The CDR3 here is CASSLDLRRPEAFF. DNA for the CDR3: TGCGCCAGCAGCTTGGACCTCCGAAGGCCTGAAGCTTTCTTT. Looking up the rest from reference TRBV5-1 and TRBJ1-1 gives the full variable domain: KAGVTQTPRYLIKTRGQQVTLSCSPISGHRSVSWYQQTPGQGLQFLFEYFSETQRNKGNFPGRFSGRQFSNSRSEMNVSTLELGDSALYLCASSLDLRRPEAFFGQGTRLTVV.

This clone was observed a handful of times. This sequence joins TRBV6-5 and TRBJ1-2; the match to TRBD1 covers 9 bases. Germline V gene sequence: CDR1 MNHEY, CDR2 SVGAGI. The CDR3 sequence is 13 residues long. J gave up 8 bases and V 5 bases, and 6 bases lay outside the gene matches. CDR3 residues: CASSTGQGNGYTF. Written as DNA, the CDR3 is TGTGCCAGCAGTACCGGACAGGGGAACGGCTACACCTTC.

CDR3 coding DNA: TGTGCCAGTAGTACCGACAGCTACGAGCAGTACTTC. Its protein product is CASSTDSYEQYF. V usage is TRBV19 and J usage is TRBJ2-7, with D perhaps matching TRBD1 (5 bases). This CDR3 region has 12 residues. Germline loops: CDR1 LNHDA, CDR2 SQIVND (reference sequence). V was cut by 4 bases and J by 3 bases, with 7 bases left in between.

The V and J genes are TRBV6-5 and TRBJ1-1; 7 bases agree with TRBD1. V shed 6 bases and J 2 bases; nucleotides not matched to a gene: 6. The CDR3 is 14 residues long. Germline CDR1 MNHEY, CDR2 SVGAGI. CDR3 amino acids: CASRRQGANTEAFF. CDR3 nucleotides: TGTGCCAGCAGACGACAGGGTGCAAACACTGAAGCTTTCTTT.

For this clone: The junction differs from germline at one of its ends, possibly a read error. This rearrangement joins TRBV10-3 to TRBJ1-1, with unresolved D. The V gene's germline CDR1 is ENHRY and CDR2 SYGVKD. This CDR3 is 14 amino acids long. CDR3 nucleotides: TGTACCATCAGTGAGTCGACACCAGGCACTGAAGCTTTCTTT. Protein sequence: CTISESTPGTEAFF.

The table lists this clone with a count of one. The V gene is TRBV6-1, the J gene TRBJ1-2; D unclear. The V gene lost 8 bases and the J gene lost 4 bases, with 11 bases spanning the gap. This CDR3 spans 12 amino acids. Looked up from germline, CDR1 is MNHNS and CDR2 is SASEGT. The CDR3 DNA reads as TGTGCCAGCCTAGCCCGGGCCTATGGCTACACCTTC. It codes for CASLARAYGYTF.

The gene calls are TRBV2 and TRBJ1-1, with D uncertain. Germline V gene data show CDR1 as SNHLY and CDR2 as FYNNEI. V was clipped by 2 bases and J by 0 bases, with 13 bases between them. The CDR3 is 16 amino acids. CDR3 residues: CASSEYGMGMNTEAFF. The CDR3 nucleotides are TGTGCCAGCAGTGAATACGGGATGGGGATGAACACTGAAGCTTTCTTT.

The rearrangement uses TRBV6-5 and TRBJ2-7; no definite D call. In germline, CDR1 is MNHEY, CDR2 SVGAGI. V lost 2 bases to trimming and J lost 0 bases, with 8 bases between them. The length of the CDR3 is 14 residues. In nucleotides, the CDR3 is TGTGCCAGCAGTTACAACAAGTTCTCCTACGAGCAGTACTTC. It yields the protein CASSYNKFSYEQYF.

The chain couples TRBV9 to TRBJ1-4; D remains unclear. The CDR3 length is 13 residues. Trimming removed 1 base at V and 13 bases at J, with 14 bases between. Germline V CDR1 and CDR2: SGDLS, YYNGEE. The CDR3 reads CASSVNGLGVLFF. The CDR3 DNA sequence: TGTGCCAGCAGCGTAAACGGATTAGGAGTACTGTTTTTT.

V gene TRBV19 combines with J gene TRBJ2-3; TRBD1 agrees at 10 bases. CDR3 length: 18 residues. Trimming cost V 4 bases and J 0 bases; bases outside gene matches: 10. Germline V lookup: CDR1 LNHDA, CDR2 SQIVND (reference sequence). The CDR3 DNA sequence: TGTGCCAGTAGTACCGGGGACAGGGGTTATACTAGCACAGATACGCAGTATTTT. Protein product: CASSTGDRGYTSTDTQYF.